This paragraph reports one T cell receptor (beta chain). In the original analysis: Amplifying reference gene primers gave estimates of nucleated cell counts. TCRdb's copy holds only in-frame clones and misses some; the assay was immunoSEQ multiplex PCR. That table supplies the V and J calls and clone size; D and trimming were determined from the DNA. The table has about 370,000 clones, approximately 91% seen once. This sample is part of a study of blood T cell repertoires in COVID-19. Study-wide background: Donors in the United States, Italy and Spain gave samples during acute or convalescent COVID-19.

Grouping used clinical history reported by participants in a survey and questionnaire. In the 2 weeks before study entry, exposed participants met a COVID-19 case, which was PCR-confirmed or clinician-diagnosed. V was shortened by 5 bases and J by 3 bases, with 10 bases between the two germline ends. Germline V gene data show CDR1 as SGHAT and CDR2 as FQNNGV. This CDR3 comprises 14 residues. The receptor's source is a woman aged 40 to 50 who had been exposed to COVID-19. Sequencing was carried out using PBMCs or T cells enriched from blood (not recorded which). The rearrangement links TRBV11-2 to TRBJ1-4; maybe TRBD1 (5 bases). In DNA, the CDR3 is TGTGCCAGCAGCAGGGGACTGTCTAATGAAAAACTGTTTTTT. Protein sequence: CASSRGLSNEKLFF. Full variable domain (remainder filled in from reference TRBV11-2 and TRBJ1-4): EAGVAQSPRYKIIEKRQSVAFWCNPISGHATLYWYQQILGQGPKLLIQFQNNGVVDDSQLPKDRFSAERLKGVDSTLKIQPAKLEDSAVYLCASSRGLSNEKLFFGSGTQLSVL.